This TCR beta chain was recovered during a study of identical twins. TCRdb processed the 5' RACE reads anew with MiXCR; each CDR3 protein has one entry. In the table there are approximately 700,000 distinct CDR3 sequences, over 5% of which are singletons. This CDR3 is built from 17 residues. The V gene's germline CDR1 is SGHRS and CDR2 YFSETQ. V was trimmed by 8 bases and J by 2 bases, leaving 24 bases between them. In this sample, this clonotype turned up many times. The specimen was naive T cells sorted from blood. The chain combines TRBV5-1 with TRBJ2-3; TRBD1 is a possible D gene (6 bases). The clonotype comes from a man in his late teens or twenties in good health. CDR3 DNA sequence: TGCGCCAGTAAAAACAACAGGGACCATACCATCACAGATACGCAGTATTTT. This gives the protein CASKNNRDHTITDTQYF.